This T cell receptor (beta chain) came from a study of T cells after posttransplantation cyclophosphamide. Libraries were prepared by immunoSEQ multiplex PCR; TCRdb keeps only in-frame clonotypes and omits some of them. The counts give 40,000 to 45,000 clones, none of them seen only once; about 2% is held by the top ten. V shed 1 base and J shed 4 bases, with 7 bases lying between them. The V gene's germline CDR1 is SGHAT and CDR2 FQNNGV. CDR3 size: 13 residues. Findings and caveats of the study: TRB overlap between skin or GI tissue T cells and blood was limited.

This clone has a count of ten or more. What it recognizes is unknown. This receptor was taken from a man aged 35 to 55 in good health, CMV-negative, and a related stem cell transplant donor. The material sequenced was PBMCs. The chain carries TRBV11-2 and TRBJ2-5; no clear D gene. The CDR3, as DNA: TGTGCCAGCAGCTTAGCCCTTCGAGAGACCCAGTACTTC. Translating it yields CASSLALRETQYF. Complete variable domain (other parts from reference TRBV11-2 and TRBJ2-5): EAGVAQSPRYKIIEKRQSVAFWCNPISGHATLYWYQQILGQGPKLLIQFQNNGVVDDSQLPKDRFSAERLKGVDSTLKIQPAKLEDSAVYLCASSLALRETQYFGPGTRLLVL.